A selection of T cell receptor beta chains follows, all from one sample in a study of radiotherapy plus CTLA-4 blockade in lung cancer. The assay was immunoSEQ multiplex PCR, and TCRdb's table has in-frame clones only and misses some. This sample has 95,000 to 150,000 clones, with approximately 90% found just once. Sample: peripheral blood, taken from a patient treated with radiotherapy plus ipilimumab. These receptors all come from a human donor with non-small cell lung cancer that progressed on radiotherapy plus ipilimumab. Both conserved end residues are part of each CDR3. The D gene is left open where the match is weak. The size field is filled for only some rows; it gives once, few, many or a size class.

d_gene: TRBD1; j_gene: TRBJ1-2; abundance: NA; v_gene: TRBV12-5; CDR3nt: TGTGCTAGTGGTTTCTCAACCGGGACAGGTGCCCCCAACTACACCTTC; CDR3aa: CASGFSTGTGAPNYTF
d_gene: TRBD2; j_gene: TRBJ2-1; abundance: NA; v_gene: TRBV30; CDR3nt: TGTGCCTGGAGAGTGCCGGCGGGAGGGTTCAATGAGCAGTTCTTC; CDR3aa: CAWRVPAGGFNEQFF
d_gene: NA; j_gene: TRBJ2-3; abundance: once; v_gene: TRBV10-3; CDR3nt: TGTGCCATCCATCTAGAGGGCACAGATACGCAGTATTTT; CDR3aa: CAIHLEGTDTQYF
d_gene: NA; j_gene: TRBJ2-7; abundance: NA; v_gene: TRBV5-1; CDR3nt: TGCGCCAGCAGCTTGGTGGCCTCCTACGAGCAGTACTTC; CDR3aa: CASSLVASYEQYF
d_gene: TRBD2; j_gene: TRBJ2-1; abundance: NA; v_gene: TRBV25-1; CDR3nt: TGTGCCAGCAGTGAATGGGTTGCGGGAGGACAGGAGCAGTTCTTC; CDR3aa: CASSEWVAGGQEQFF
d_gene: NA; j_gene: TRBJ2-7; abundance: NA; v_gene: TRBV7-2; CDR3nt: TGTGCCAGCAGCTTGGATAGCGGTTATTCCTACGAGCAGTACTTC; CDR3aa: CASSLDSGYSYEQYF
d_gene: TRBD2; j_gene: TRBJ2-3; abundance: NA; v_gene: TRBV30; CDR3nt: TGTGCCCTGGGACTAGCGGAGGAGTGGGGTACGCAGTATTTT; CDR3aa: CALGLAEEWGTQYF
d_gene: NA; j_gene: TRBJ2-1; abundance: NA; v_gene: TRBV11-2; CDR3nt: TGTGCCAGCAGCCCGTACTTGAGCGGCCTCTCCTACAATGAGCAGTTCTTC; CDR3aa: CASSPYLSGLSYNEQFF
d_gene: TRBD1; j_gene: TRBJ1-5; abundance: NA; v_gene: TRBV13; CDR3nt: TGTGCCAGCAGCCCTGGACAGGGGAGATCGGGCAATCAGCCCCAGCATTTT; CDR3aa: CASSPGQGRSGNQPQHF
d_gene: NA; j_gene: TRBJ2-1; abundance: few; v_gene: TRBV5-1; CDR3nt: TGCGCCAGCAGCCGTGACGGGAGCTCCTACAATGAGCAGTTCTTC; CDR3aa: CASSRDGSSYNEQFF
d_gene: NA; j_gene: TRBJ1-1; abundance: NA; v_gene: TRBV30; CDR3nt: TGTGCCTGCCATCATGTGAACACTGAAGCTTTCTTT; CDR3aa: CACHHVNTEAFF
d_gene: TRBD1; j_gene: TRBJ1-2; abundance: NA; v_gene: TRBV5-1; CDR3nt: TGCGCCAGCAGCTTGAGACAGGGCAACTATGGCTACACCTTC; CDR3aa: CASSLRQGNYGYTF
d_gene: NA; j_gene: TRBJ1-1; abundance: NA; v_gene: TRBV18; CDR3nt: TGTGCCAGCTCACCACCTACGGGAGAAACTGAAGCTTTCTTT; CDR3aa: CASSPPTGETEAFF
d_gene: NA; j_gene: TRBJ2-4; abundance: NA; v_gene: TRBV18; CDR3nt: TGTGCCAGCTCACCACCTTCCAAAAACATTCAGTACTTC; CDR3aa: CASSPPSKNIQYF
d_gene: TRBD1; j_gene: TRBJ1-2; abundance: few; v_gene: TRBV7-9; CDR3nt: TGTGCCAGCAGCCCGACAGGGGACTATGGCTACACCTTC; CDR3aa: CASSPTGDYGYTF
d_gene: TRBD1; j_gene: TRBJ1-2; abundance: NA; v_gene: TRBV13; CDR3nt: TGTGCCAGCAGCCCAACGGACAGGGAGCATGGCTACACCTTC; CDR3aa: CASSPTDREHGYTF
d_gene: NA; j_gene: TRBJ1-1; abundance: NA; v_gene: TRBV2; CDR3nt: TGTGCCAGCAGTGTAGTGAGGCATGGAACTGAAGCTTTCTTT; CDR3aa: CASSVVRHGTEAFF
d_gene: TRBD1; j_gene: TRBJ1-2; abundance: NA; v_gene: TRBV6-5; CDR3nt: TGTGCCAGCACGATCGCAGGGGGGTTCAATGGCTACACCTTC; CDR3aa: CASTIAGGFNGYTF
d_gene: TRBD1; j_gene: TRBJ1-2; abundance: NA; v_gene: TRBV7-8; CDR3nt: TGTGCCAGCAGCCCACAGGGGATCTATGGCTACACCTTC; CDR3aa: CASSPQGIYGYTF
d_gene: NA; j_gene: TRBJ1-3; abundance: NA; v_gene: TRBV5-1; CDR3nt: TGCGCCAGCAGCTTGGAGGCGGGCTCTGGAAACACCATATATTTT; CDR3aa: CASSLEAGSGNTIYF
d_gene: NA; j_gene: TRBJ2-7; abundance: NA; v_gene: TRBV6-1; CDR3nt: TGTGCCAGCAGTGAAGTAGGGAAGGGGCGGTACGAGCAGTACTTC; CDR3aa: CASSEVGKGRYEQYF
d_gene: TRBD1; j_gene: TRBJ1-2; abundance: NA; v_gene: TRBV4-1; CDR3nt: TGCGCCAGCAGCCAAGGTAGGGACAGGGACTATGGCTACACCTTC; CDR3aa: CASSQGRDRDYGYTF
d_gene: NA; j_gene: TRBJ2-2; abundance: NA; v_gene: TRBV7-9; CDR3nt: TGTGCCAGCAGTACGACTCAGAGCGGGGAGCTGTTTTTT; CDR3aa: CASSTTQSGELFF
d_gene: NA; j_gene: TRBJ2-7; abundance: NA; v_gene: TRBV5-1; CDR3nt: TGCGCCAGCAGCTTGTTAGGACAGAACTACGAGCAGTACTTC; CDR3aa: CASSLLGQNYEQYF
d_gene: NA; j_gene: TRBJ2-2; abundance: NA; v_gene: TRBV7-6; CDR3nt: TGTGCCAGCAGCTTACTGGTCGGGGAGCTGTTTTTT; CDR3aa: CASSLLVGELFF
d_gene: NA; j_gene: TRBJ1-5; abundance: NA; v_gene: TRBV5-1; CDR3nt: TGCGCCAGCAGCTTATCCCCGGGGGCAGGTCAGCCCCAGCATTTT; CDR3aa: CASSLSPGAGQPQHF
d_gene: NA; j_gene: TRBJ2-1; abundance: NA; v_gene: TRBV9; CDR3nt: TGTGCCAGCAGCGTAGGGATCGGGAGTTTCGAGAATGAGCAGTTCTTC; CDR3aa: CASSVGIGSFENEQFF
d_gene: NA; j_gene: TRBJ2-2; abundance: NA; v_gene: TRBV18; CDR3nt: TGTGCCAGCTCGCGACCGTGGGACACGAACACCGGGGAGCTGTTTTTT; CDR3aa: CASSRPWDTNTGELFF
d_gene: TRBD2; j_gene: TRBJ2-1; abundance: NA; v_gene: TRBV30; CDR3nt: TGTGCCTGGAGTTGGACTAGCGGGGGATACAATGAGCAGTTCTTC; CDR3aa: CAWSWTSGGYNEQFF
d_gene: NA; j_gene: TRBJ2-1; abundance: NA; v_gene: TRBV5-6; CDR3nt: TGTGCCAGCAGCTTGCGCGCGTTAGGCAATGAGCAGTTCTTC; CDR3aa: CASSLRALGNEQFF
d_gene: NA; j_gene: TRBJ2-1; abundance: NA; v_gene: TRBV11-2; CDR3nt: TGTGCCAGCAGCTTAGTTACCGGGAACTACAATGAGCAGTTCTTC; CDR3aa: CASSLVTGNYNEQFF
d_gene: NA; j_gene: TRBJ2-7; abundance: NA; v_gene: TRBV27; CDR3nt: TGTGCCAGCAGTGCCGATGAGATAGCCTACGAGCAGTACTTC; CDR3aa: CASSADEIAYEQYF
d_gene: TRBD1; j_gene: TRBJ2-7; abundance: NA; v_gene: TRBV6-1; CDR3nt: TGTGCCAGCAGTGATTTCAAGGGGACATGGGACAGGCCGCGGAAGTACTTC; CDR3aa: CASSDFKGTWDRPRKYF
d_gene: NA; j_gene: TRBJ1-1; abundance: NA; v_gene: TRBV20-1; CDR3nt: TGCAGTGCTGGGACAACTGGGGGAGCTTTCTTT; CDR3aa: CSAGTTGGAFF
d_gene: NA; j_gene: TRBJ1-1; abundance: NA; v_gene: TRBV6-5; CDR3nt: TGTGCCAGCAGTGGACACGGGCGCACGTACACTGAAGCTTTCTTT; CDR3aa: CASSGHGRTYTEAFF
d_gene: NA; j_gene: TRBJ2-3; abundance: once; v_gene: TRBV5-1; CDR3nt: TGCGCCAGCAGCTTGGCCCCTCAAACAGATACGCAGTATTTT; CDR3aa: CASSLAPQTDTQYF
d_gene: NA; j_gene: TRBJ1-2; abundance: NA; v_gene: TRBV30; CDR3nt: TGTGCCTGGAGTGGAGGGACATTTGGCTACACCTTC; CDR3aa: CAWSGGTFGYTF
d_gene: NA; j_gene: TRBJ2-5; abundance: NA; v_gene: TRBV20-1; CDR3nt: TGCAGTGCACAGAGGGAGACCCAGTACTTC; CDR3aa: CSAQRETQYF
d_gene: NA; j_gene: TRBJ2-7; abundance: NA; v_gene: TRBV9; CDR3nt: TGTGCCAGCAGCGTCGGAGGGGACGTCGGCTACGAGCAGTACTTC; CDR3aa: CASSVGGDVGYEQYF
d_gene: NA; j_gene: TRBJ1-2; abundance: NA; v_gene: TRBV19; CDR3nt: TGTGCCAGTAGTATGGTCTCAATAACTCCGCATAACTATGGCTACACCTTC; CDR3aa: CASSMVSITPHNYGYTF
d_gene: NA; j_gene: TRBJ2-1; abundance: NA; v_gene: TRBV2; CDR3nt: TGTGCCAGCGAAGCCGGGACACTCAATGAGCAGTTCTTC; CDR3aa: CASEAGTLNEQFF
d_gene: NA; j_gene: TRBJ1-2; abundance: NA; v_gene: TRBV28; CDR3nt: TGTGCCAGCAGTCCCCCAGGTTCCGGCACCTATGGCTACACCTTC; CDR3aa: CASSPPGSGTYGYTF
d_gene: TRBD1; j_gene: TRBJ2-3; abundance: once; v_gene: TRBV6-5; CDR3nt: TGTGCCAGCAGTTACCGGACAGGCGGCACAGATACGCAGTATTTT; CDR3aa: CASSYRTGGTDTQYF
d_gene: TRBD2; j_gene: TRBJ2-3; abundance: NA; v_gene: TRBV2; CDR3nt: TGTGCCAGCACTCCAGGACTAGAAAGCTCTCAAGGTTGGAGTACAGATACGCAGTATTTT; CDR3aa: CASTPGLESSQGWSTDTQYF
d_gene: NA; j_gene: TRBJ2-2; abundance: NA; v_gene: TRBV14; CDR3nt: TGTGCCAGCAGCCAAGTAGGCAGGGAGACCGGGGAGCTGTTTTTT; CDR3aa: CASSQVGRETGELFF
d_gene: NA; j_gene: TRBJ1-2; abundance: NA; v_gene: TRBV6-1; CDR3nt: TGTGCCAGCAGTGAATTGGGCGACCGAGGGGGCTACACCTTC; CDR3aa: CASSELGDRGGYTF
d_gene: NA; j_gene: TRBJ1-1; abundance: NA; v_gene: TRBV10-3; CDR3nt: TGTGCCATCCGGCCAGGGGACTACACTGAAGCTTTCTTT; CDR3aa: CAIRPGDYTEAFF
d_gene: NA; j_gene: TRBJ2-5; abundance: NA; v_gene: TRBV29-1; CDR3nt: TGCAGCGTAGGGGGCCAAGAGACCCAGTACTTC; CDR3aa: CSVGGQETQYF
d_gene: NA; j_gene: TRBJ2-1; abundance: NA; v_gene: TRBV5-1; CDR3nt: TGCGCCAGCAGCCCTGGACAGCCCTACAATGAGCAGTTCTTC; CDR3aa: CASSPGQPYNEQFF
d_gene: NA; j_gene: TRBJ1-1; abundance: NA; v_gene: TRBV5-1; CDR3nt: TGCGCCAGCAGCCGGGGGTTGAACACTGAAGCTTTCTTT; CDR3aa: CASSRGLNTEAFF
d_gene: NA; j_gene: TRBJ2-1; abundance: NA; v_gene: TRBV5-5; CDR3nt: TGTGCCAGCAGCTTGGTGGTACAGGCAATCAATGAGCAGTTCTTC; CDR3aa: CASSLVVQAINEQFF
d_gene: NA; j_gene: TRBJ1-2; abundance: NA; v_gene: TRBV29-1; CDR3nt: TGCAGCGTTGATCGGATCGGCTATGGCTACACCTTC; CDR3aa: CSVDRIGYGYTF
d_gene: NA; j_gene: TRBJ2-2; abundance: NA; v_gene: TRBV27; CDR3nt: TGTGCCAGCAGCAGGGTGAACACCGGGGAGCTGTTTTTT; CDR3aa: CASSRVNTGELFF
d_gene: NA; j_gene: TRBJ1-5; abundance: NA; v_gene: TRBV7-8; CDR3nt: TGTGCCAGCAGCTCCCAGTCTGGGCCCAATCAGCCCCAGCATTTT; CDR3aa: CASSSQSGPNQPQHF
d_gene: NA; j_gene: TRBJ2-7; abundance: NA; v_gene: TRBV4-1; CDR3nt: TGCGCCAGCAGCCAAGACAGGGGATCCTACGAGCAGTACTTC; CDR3aa: CASSQDRGSYEQYF
d_gene: NA; j_gene: TRBJ1-1; abundance: NA; v_gene: TRBV6-1; CDR3nt: TGTGCCAGCAGTGAAACGCCCGGGTGGGCGAACACTGAAGCTTTCTTT; CDR3aa: CASSETPGWANTEAFF
d_gene: NA; j_gene: TRBJ2-5; abundance: NA; v_gene: TRBV10-3; CDR3nt: TGTGCCATCAGTGACGGGTGGGAGACCCAGTACTTC; CDR3aa: CAISDGWETQYF
d_gene: TRBD1; j_gene: TRBJ2-3; abundance: NA; v_gene: TRBV2; CDR3nt: TGTGCCAGCAGTGGGGACAGAGATACGCAGTATTTT; CDR3aa: CASSGDRDTQYF
d_gene: NA; j_gene: TRBJ1-4; abundance: NA; v_gene: TRBV5-6; CDR3nt: TGTGCCAGCAGCTTGGTTGGTCGCGTTTCAACTAATGAAAAACTGTTTTTT; CDR3aa: CASSLVGRVSTNEKLFF
d_gene: TRBD2; j_gene: TRBJ2-7; abundance: NA; v_gene: TRBV11-2; CDR3nt: TGTGCCAGCAGCTTAAGAGGAACTAGCGCGTCCTACGAGCAGTACTTC; CDR3aa: CASSLRGTSASYEQYF